A selection of T cell receptor beta chains follows, all from one sample in a study of CD8 T cells in ankylosing spondylitis. MiXCR, run by TCRdb on the 5' RACE reads, gives a single entry per CDR3 protein. The sample shows 400,000 or so distinct CDR3 sequences, around 26% of them seen only once. What was sequenced was blood, either unsorted or a sorted T cell fraction (not recorded which). These receptor sequences come from a male donor with ankylosing spondylitis. Each CDR3 is given with its conserved first and last residue. D genes are given only for firm matches. For some rows the clone size is stated as once, few or many, or as a class when expanded; others skip it.

clone_size: few; cdr3_length: 15; j_call: TRBJ2-7; v_call: TRBV15; d_call: TRBD2; cdr3_nt: TGTGCCACCAGCTCGGGACTAGCGGACTCCTACGAGCAGTACTTC; cdr3_aa: CATSSGLADSYEQYF
clone_size: -; cdr3_length: 14; j_call: TRBJ1-6; v_call: TRBV20-1; d_call: -; cdr3_nt: TGCAGTGCTAGAGGGGGTGGTTATAATTCACCCCTCCACTTT; cdr3_aa: CSARGGGYNSPLHF
clone_size: many; cdr3_length: 15; j_call: TRBJ2-1; v_call: TRBV29-1; d_call: -; cdr3_nt: TGCAGCGTTGAGGAGCGGTTTGAATCCTACAATGAGCAGTTCTTC; cdr3_aa: CSVEERFESYNEQFF
clone_size: -; cdr3_length: 14; j_call: TRBJ2-1; v_call: TRBV20-1; d_call: -; cdr3_nt: TGCAGTGCTAGCATGGGGTGGGGAAGGGATGAGCAGTTCTTC; cdr3_aa: CSASMGWGRDEQFF
clone_size: -; cdr3_length: 15; j_call: TRBJ2-7; v_call: TRBV7-8; d_call: -; cdr3_nt: TGTGCCAGCAGCTTACGGGCGGGGAGCTCCTACGAGCAGTACTTC; cdr3_aa: CASSLRAGSSYEQYF
clone_size: -; cdr3_length: 16; j_call: TRBJ2-1; v_call: TRBV19; d_call: TRBD2; cdr3_nt: TGTGCCAGTAGTTTCGTAGGTAGCGGGAAGGACAATGAGCAGTTCTTC; cdr3_aa: CASSFVGSGKDNEQFF
clone_size: -; cdr3_length: 17; j_call: TRBJ2-7; v_call: TRBV12-3/TRBV12-4; d_call: TRBD1; cdr3_nt: TGTGCCAGCAGTTTAGTACTCGACGGACAGGGGGCTTACGAGCAGTACTTC; cdr3_aa: CASSLVLDGQGAYEQYF
clone_size: -; cdr3_length: 12; j_call: TRBJ2-7; v_call: TRBV18; d_call: TRBD1; cdr3_nt: TGTGCCAGCTCAAGGACAGGGGACGAGCAGTACTTC; cdr3_aa: CASSRTGDEQYF
clone_size: -; cdr3_length: 14; j_call: TRBJ1-4; v_call: TRBV29-1; d_call: TRBD1; cdr3_nt: TGCAGCGTTATTACAGGGGCAACTAATGAAAAACTGTTTTTT; cdr3_aa: CSVITGATNEKLFF
clone_size: few; cdr3_length: 16; j_call: TRBJ1-1; v_call: TRBV5-4; d_call: -; cdr3_nt: TGTGCCAGCAGCCTGGGCGGGGGGCTCCGAGGGGCTGAAGCTTTCTTT; cdr3_aa: CASSLGGGLRGAEAFF
clone_size: many; cdr3_length: 14; j_call: TRBJ2-7; v_call: TRBV7-2; d_call: -; cdr3_nt: TGTGCCAGCAGCTTATCTGGGCGGGTCGGCGAGCAGTACTTC; cdr3_aa: CASSLSGRVGEQYF
clone_size: -; cdr3_length: 13; j_call: TRBJ2-5; v_call: TRBV20-1; d_call: TRBD1; cdr3_nt: TGCAGTGCCCAGACAGGGGGGCAAGAGACCCAGTACTTC; cdr3_aa: CSAQTGGQETQYF
clone_size: -; cdr3_length: 12; j_call: TRBJ2-1; v_call: TRBV20-1; d_call: TRBD1; cdr3_nt: TGCAGTGCTAAGACAGGGGTCAATGAGCAGTTCTTC; cdr3_aa: CSAKTGVNEQFF
clone_size: few; cdr3_length: 11; j_call: TRBJ1-3; v_call: TRBV20-1; d_call: -; cdr3_nt: TGCAGTGCTAGGGGAGGAAACACCATATATTTT; cdr3_aa: CSARGGNTIYF
clone_size: -; cdr3_length: 15; j_call: TRBJ2-3; v_call: TRBV30; d_call: TRBD2; cdr3_nt: TGTGCCTGGATGATTAGCGGGCTAAGCACAGATACGCAGTATTTT; cdr3_aa: CAWMISGLSTDTQYF
clone_size: -; cdr3_length: 16; j_call: TRBJ1-4; v_call: TRBV11-3; d_call: -; cdr3_nt: TGTGCCAGCAGCTTCCCCGGGGAGGGCACTAATGAAAAACTGTTTTTT; cdr3_aa: CASSFPGEGTNEKLFF
clone_size: -; cdr3_length: 15; j_call: TRBJ1-5; v_call: TRBV5-1; d_call: -; cdr3_nt: TGCGCCAGCAGCTGGGGGGGAACCAGCAATCAGCCCCAGCATTTT; cdr3_aa: CASSWGGTSNQPQHF
clone_size: -; cdr3_length: 13; j_call: TRBJ2-7; v_call: TRBV5-1; d_call: -; cdr3_nt: TGCGCCAGCCAATCCCTGAGGGGCTCCGAGCAGTACTTC; cdr3_aa: CASQSLRGSEQYF
clone_size: -; cdr3_length: 15; j_call: TRBJ2-3; v_call: TRBV20-1; d_call: TRBD2; cdr3_nt: TGCAGTGCCACGGGAGGGGCATTTAGCACAGATACGCAGTATTTT; cdr3_aa: CSATGGAFSTDTQYF
clone_size: -; cdr3_length: 17; j_call: TRBJ2-1; v_call: TRBV6-5; d_call: TRBD2; cdr3_nt: TGTGCCAGCAGTTACGCATCTAGCGGGGGGTCCTACAATGAGCAGTTCTTC; cdr3_aa: CASSYASSGGSYNEQFF
clone_size: -; cdr3_length: 12; j_call: TRBJ2-7; v_call: TRBV20-1; d_call: -; cdr3_nt: TGCAGTGCTAGGGCAAGAACCTACGAGCAGTACTTC; cdr3_aa: CSARARTYEQYF
clone_size: few; cdr3_length: 14; j_call: TRBJ2-5; v_call: TRBV3-1; d_call: -; cdr3_nt: TGTGCCAGCAGCCAAGAACCCCCATCGGAGACCCAGTACTTC; cdr3_aa: CASSQEPPSETQYF
clone_size: many; cdr3_length: 16; j_call: TRBJ2-1; v_call: TRBV24-1; d_call: -; cdr3_nt: TGTGCCACCAGTGATTTGAGCGGCAGCTCCTACAATGAGCAGTTCTTC; cdr3_aa: CATSDLSGSSYNEQFF
clone_size: many; cdr3_length: 16; j_call: TRBJ2-2; v_call: TRBV7-8; d_call: TRBD2; cdr3_nt: TGTGCCAGCAGCCGGACTAGCGGGAGGAGCACCGGGGAGCTGTTTTTT; cdr3_aa: CASSRTSGRSTGELFF
clone_size: few; cdr3_length: 14; j_call: TRBJ2-5; v_call: TRBV5-1; d_call: -; cdr3_nt: TGCGCCAGCAGCTTGGATTCCCTCCCGGAGACCCAGTACTTC; cdr3_aa: CASSLDSLPETQYF
clone_size: -; cdr3_length: 14; j_call: TRBJ1-2; v_call: TRBV6-5; d_call: -; cdr3_nt: TGTGCCAGCAGTACTGGGGGCGTCCTTGCGGGCTACACCTTC; cdr3_aa: CASSTGGVLAGYTF
clone_size: few; cdr3_length: 16; j_call: TRBJ2-5; v_call: TRBV5-1; d_call: TRBD1; cdr3_nt: TGCGCCAGCAGCATCACGACAGGGGGCTTAGAAGAGACCCAGTACTTC; cdr3_aa: CASSITTGGLEETQYF
clone_size: -; cdr3_length: 16; j_call: TRBJ2-1; v_call: TRBV5-5; d_call: -; cdr3_nt: TGTGCCAGCAGCTTAGGGCCGTCCCTAGGGAACAATGAGCAGTTCTTC; cdr3_aa: CASSLGPSLGNNEQFF
clone_size: -; cdr3_length: 16; j_call: TRBJ1-4; v_call: TRBV5-1; d_call: TRBD1; cdr3_nt: TGCGCCAGCAGCGGGGGGGGACAGACTTCTAATGAAAAACTGTTTTTT; cdr3_aa: CASSGGGQTSNEKLFF
clone_size: -; cdr3_length: 15; j_call: TRBJ2-1; v_call: TRBV30; d_call: TRBD2; cdr3_nt: TGTGCCTGGAGTAGAACTAGCGGGATGGGCGATGAGCAGTTCTTC; cdr3_aa: CAWSRTSGMGDEQFF
clone_size: -; cdr3_length: 13; j_call: TRBJ2-2; v_call: TRBV10-3; d_call: TRBD1; cdr3_nt: TGTGCCACCGGACAGGGTGATGCCGGGGAGCTGTTTTTT; cdr3_aa: CATGQGDAGELFF
clone_size: -; cdr3_length: 14; j_call: TRBJ2-6; v_call: TRBV29-1; d_call: -; cdr3_nt: TGCAGCGTTGAAATGGGCGGTGGGGCCAACGTCCTGACTTTC; cdr3_aa: CSVEMGGGANVLTF
clone_size: many; cdr3_length: 14; j_call: TRBJ2-1; v_call: TRBV3-1; d_call: -; cdr3_nt: TGTGCCAGCAGCCAAGATCCTATCAGCGAGGAGCAGTTCTTC; cdr3_aa: CASSQDPISEEQFF
clone_size: -; cdr3_length: 15; j_call: TRBJ1-2; v_call: TRBV5-1; d_call: -; cdr3_nt: TGCGCCAGCAGCACCCGGGACGGCGCTAACTATGGCTACACCTTC; cdr3_aa: CASSTRDGANYGYTF
clone_size: many; cdr3_length: 11; j_call: TRBJ2-3; v_call: TRBV3-1; d_call: -; cdr3_nt: TGTGCCAGCAGCGAAGCAGATACGCAGTATTTT; cdr3_aa: CASSEADTQYF
clone_size: -; cdr3_length: 16; j_call: TRBJ2-3; v_call: TRBV20-1; d_call: TRBD1; cdr3_nt: TGCAGTGCTAGTGGGCTCGCGGGACAGGTCACAGATACGCAGTATTTT; cdr3_aa: CSASGLAGQVTDTQYF